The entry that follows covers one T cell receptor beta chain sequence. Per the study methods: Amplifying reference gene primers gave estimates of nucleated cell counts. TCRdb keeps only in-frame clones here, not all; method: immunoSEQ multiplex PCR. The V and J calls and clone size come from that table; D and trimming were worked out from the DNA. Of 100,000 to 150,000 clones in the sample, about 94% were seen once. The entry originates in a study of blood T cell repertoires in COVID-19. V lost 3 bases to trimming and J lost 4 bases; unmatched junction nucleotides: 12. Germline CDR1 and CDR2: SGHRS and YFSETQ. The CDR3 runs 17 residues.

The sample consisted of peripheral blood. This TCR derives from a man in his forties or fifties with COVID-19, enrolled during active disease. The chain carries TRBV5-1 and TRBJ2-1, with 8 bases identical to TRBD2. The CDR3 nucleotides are TGCGCCAGCAGCTCCTTTACTAGCGGTCTTATGTACAATGAGCAGTTCTTC. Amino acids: CASSSFTSGLMYNEQFF.